This entry concerns a single TCR beta chain. Its antigen is unknown. Unsorted whole blood yielded the blood RNA, and germline DNA was also extracted. This entry comes from a study of tumor-infiltrating lymphocytes in primary liver carcinoma. Study overall: Those enrolled were patients of both sexes, who were aged 30 to 69 years. Samples returned roughly 3.65 to 7.13 million productive TCRbeta reads each. Read depth did not differ significantly between tissue types.

General study results and limits: Blood trailed tumors significantly in top-250-clone fraction (p = 0.039).

Total RNA amounting to approximately 460 ng was the source from which TCR beta cDNA was made with a constant-region primer. Employing slightly modified ARM-PCR, three nested multiplex PCR rounds were run, and these gave rise to the TCR beta libraries. Both of the initial two PCR rounds ran for about 9 cycles and employed TRBV1-TRBV30 forward primers alongside a C-beta reverse primer. TCRdb recomputed calls from the multiplex PCR reads with MiXCR, one row per CDR3 protein. The sample has about 180,000 distinct CDR3 sequences, 60% seen once. Germline V gives CDR1 MDHEN, CDR2 SYDVKM. The V end was cut by 6 bases, the J end by 5 bases, with 14 bases between. The CDR3 is made up of 14 amino acids.

This clonotype was obtained from a man aged 35 to 55 with primary liver carcinoma and hepatitis B virus infection. The sample was peripheral blood. The chain joins TRBV28 to TRBJ2-1; D unresolved. CDR3 in DNA: TGTGCCAGCAGGTCGACGGACCGGAACAATGAGCAGTTCTTC. Translation gives CASRSTDRNNEQFF.